This T cell receptor (beta chain) was identified in a study of Ad26.COV2.S vaccination and SARS-CoV-2 variants. Treatment noted: about 20 received Ad26.COV2.S at low or high dose, single or two shots; about five received placebo; per-sample allocation not given. Material that was analyzed had been drawn on day 63 after the first vaccine or placebo injection. Study-wide results and limits: Vaccine recipients surpassed placebo recipients in spike-specific TCR breadth.

TCRdb keeps only in-frame clones here, not all; method: immunoSEQ multiplex PCR. The data contain some 390,000 clones, 89% of them singletons. As concerns this clone: Its matching antigen is unknown.

The receptor was isolated from a person aged 18-60 years who received the Ad26.COV2.S COVID-19 vaccine or a placebo. The sequences come from peripheral blood, collected in a trial of Ad26.COV2.S vaccine versus placebo.

CDR3 in DNA: TGTGCCAGCATAATGGTGTCGGGCAATCAGCCCCAGCATTTT. It yields the protein CASIMVSGNQPQHF. The chain has TRBV6-5 and TRBJ1-5; D ambiguous. CDR1 is MNHEY and CDR2 is SVGAGI in the germline V gene. CDR3 size: 14 residues. Trimming cost V 7 bases and J 2 bases, with 12 bases left between them.